Described below is a single T cell receptor (beta chain) sequence and its context. Its target is unknown. The data belong to a study of identical twins. Study-wide findings and caveats: High-abundance cord blood beta clonotypes had fewer insertions; memory repertoires showed none.

TCRdb processed the 5' RACE reads anew with MiXCR; each CDR3 protein has one entry. In the table there are 500,000 to 650,000 distinct CDR3 sequences, approximately 20% of which are singletons. Trimming cost V 3 bases and J 10 bases, with 9 bases left between them. The CDR3 length is 11 residues. CDR1 is SNHLY and CDR2 is FYNNEI in the germline V gene. Donors were all healthy Caucasians. The same sample was also used in a study of yellow fever vaccine responses in identical twins. From that study: The authors reported partly convergent, partly personalized vaccine responses in identical twins.

J is TRBJ1-1 and V is TRBV2, with D uncertain. Sequencing was performed on CD4+ T cells sorted from blood. The source of this sequence is a woman younger than 30 in good health. The CDR3: CASSEVPGAFF. The CDR3 DNA reads as TGTGCCAGCAGTGAGGTCCCTGGAGCTTTCTTT. Full variable domain (remainder filled in from reference TRBV2 and TRBJ1-1): EPEVTQTPSHQVTQMGQEVILRCVPISNHLYFYWYRQILGQKVEFLVSFYNNEISEKSEIFDDQFSVERPDGSNFTLKIRSTKLEDSAMYFCASSEVPGAFFGQGTRLTVV.